Listed below are T cell receptor beta chains from one sample, sequenced in a study of T cell responses to AZD1222 COVID-19 vaccine. Produced via immunoSEQ multiplex PCR; TCRdb's table is partial and in-frame only. The sample consists of 130,000 or so clones, roughly nine tenths of them appearing once. Sequences were derived from peripheral blood, sampled on day 0 of AZD1222 vaccination. These receptors originate from an adult in good health. CDR3s include the opening cysteine and the closing phenylalanine or tryptophan. A D gene is named only where the DNA matches it firmly. Only part of the rows carry a size: once, few, many, or a class if the clone is expanded.

D gene	clone size	V gene	J gene	CDR3 DNA	CDR3 protein
-	-	TRBV6-5	TRBJ2-7	TGTGCCAGCAGCTACCACGGACAGCGCTACGAGCAGTACTTC	CASSYHGQRYEQYF
-	-	TRBV29-1	TRBJ2-7	TGCAGCGCCGGAGGGTTAACGACCTACGAGCAGTACTTC	CSAGGLTTYEQYF
-	-	TRBV6-5	TRBJ1-1	TGTGCCAGCAGTTACTCGATAATCGGGGGCACTGAAGCTTTCTTT	CASSYSIIGGTEAFF
-	-	TRBV6-6	TRBJ1-2	TGTGCCAGCAGTTACCTCGCAGAGGGGGATGGCTACACCTTC	CASSYLAEGDGYTF
TRBD1	few	TRBV4-3	TRBJ2-5	TGCGCCAGCAGCCAAGAAAGGGGCCGGGACAGCGATCAAGAGACCCAGTACTTC	CASSQERGRDSDQETQYF
-	-	TRBV3-1/TRBV3-2	TRBJ2-7	TGTGCCAGCAGCCAACAAGCGTGGGGAAACGAGCAGTACTTC	CASSQQAWGNEQYF
-	-	TRBV7-3	TRBJ2-2	TGTGCCAGCAGCTTAACGCGTCAGGGACTCGACACCGGGGAGCTGTTTTTT	CASSLTRQGLDTGELFF
-	-	TRBV6-1	TRBJ1-2	TGTGCCAGCAGTGAAGGAAAGGAGGTTATTACTAACTATGGCTACACCTTC	CASSEGKEVITNYGYTF
TRBD2	-	TRBV19	TRBJ2-3	TGTGCCAGTAAGCGGGGAGGTGACACAGATACGCAGTATTTT	CASKRGGDTDTQYF
TRBD2	-	TRBV7-2	TRBJ2-1	TGTGCCAGCAGCTTAATGAGAAGCGGGAGCAGTCGTTCCAATGAGCAGTTCTTC	CASSLMRSGSSRSNEQFF
-	-	TRBV5-5	TRBJ1-2	TGTGCCAGCAGCTTGGATCCGGTAGGATCTGGAGGCTACACCTTC	CASSLDPVGSGGYTF
-	-	TRBV6-6	TRBJ2-1	TGTGCCAGCAGTCCCCAACGATTGTGGGGTGAGCAGTTCTTC	CASSPQRLWGEQFF
-	few	TRBV5-6	TRBJ2-3	TGTGCCAGCAGCTCCCCCACAGATACGCAGTATTTT	CASSSPTDTQYF
-	-	TRBV7-6	TRBJ1-6	TGTGCCAGCAGCTTAGGGGGGGCCGGAGCGCATTCACCCCTCCACTTT	CASSLGGAGAHSPLHF
-	-	TRBV12-5	TRBJ2-3	TGTGCTAGTGGTTTGGTACTCGGGCAGGGCCACAGCGATACGCAGTATTTT	CASGLVLGQGHSDTQYF
TRBD2	-	TRBV27	TRBJ2-2	TGTGCCAGCAGTTTCGGGCTAGCGGGAAATGGGGAGCTGTTTTTT	CASSFGLAGNGELFF
-	few	TRBV3-1/TRBV3-2	TRBJ1-2	TGTGCCAGCAGCCAAGTATCCTATGGCTACACCTTC	CASSQVSYGYTF
TRBD2	-	TRBV13	TRBJ2-3	TGTGCCAGCAGCCCCGTTGGGGGGGGTGGTTCAGATACGCAGTATTTT	CASSPVGGGGSDTQYF
TRBD2	once	TRBV2	TRBJ2-2	TGTGCCAGCACAGGACTAGCGATAACCGGGGAGCTGTTTTTT	CASTGLAITGELFF
-	-	TRBV18	TRBJ2-2	TGTGCCAGCTCACTGGCTGTCCCCCAGACGGACACCGGGGAGCTGTTTTTT	CASSLAVPQTDTGELFF
TRBD1	-	TRBV7-9	TRBJ1-2	TGTGCCAGCAGCTCCAACGGACAGGGGGCTTCTGGCTACACCTTC	CASSSNGQGASGYTF
-	-	TRBV7-2	TRBJ2-1	TGTGCCAGCAGCCTCGAGGCTAGGGGTGAGCAGTTCTTC	CASSLEARGEQFF
-	-	TRBV24-1	TRBJ2-3	TGTGCCACCACCTGGGGTGGTACGCAGTATTTT	CATTWGGTQYF
-	-	TRBV4-2	TRBJ1-4	TGTGCCAGCAGCCAAAACCCTGCGGGGGCCCTCGGCGATGAAAAACTGTTTTTT	CASSQNPAGALGDEKLFF
-	-	TRBV7-2	TRBJ1-5	TGTGCCAGCAGACCACAGGGAGACAATCAGCCCCAGCATTTT	CASRPQGDNQPQHF
-	once	TRBV11-3	TRBJ2-1	TGTGCCAGCAGCTCCCCCCTTCGAGGCGATGAGCAGTTCTTC	CASSSPLRGDEQFF
-	-	TRBV28	TRBJ1-3	TGTGCCAGCAGCCGGACCTCTGGAAACACCATATATTTT	CASSRTSGNTIYF
TRBD1	-	TRBV5-5	TRBJ1-2	TGTGCCAGCACCTTCTCTCTCCGCCTCAGGGACAGTGAGGATGGCTACACCTTC	CASTFSLRLRDSEDGYTF
TRBD1	-	TRBV7-9	TRBJ2-1	TGTGCCAGCAGCCCCGACAGGGACGATGAGCAGTTCTTC	CASSPDRDDEQFF
TRBD1	once	TRBV9	TRBJ2-7	TGTGCCAGCAGCGTAGACGGGACAGGGGGCGACGAGCAGTACTTC	CASSVDGTGGDEQYF
TRBD2	-	TRBV11-2	TRBJ2-1	TGTGCCAGCAGCTCCAGGACTAGCCCGATATCGAACGATGAGCAGTTCTTC	CASSSRTSPISNDEQFF
-	-	TRBV10-3	TRBJ1-4	TGTGCCACTTGCCCGGGAGGGAATGAAAAACTGTTTTTT	CATCPGGNEKLFF
TRBD2	once	TRBV3-1/TRBV3-2	TRBJ2-1	TGTGCCAGCAGCCTCGCTCTAGCGGGAGTCAATGAGCAGTTCTTC	CASSLALAGVNEQFF
-	-	TRBV30	TRBJ1-2	TGTGCCTGGAGTGTGCGGCAGGGCAGCTACACCTTC	CAWSVRQGSYTF
-	-	TRBV18	TRBJ2-5	TGTGCCAGCTCACCACTAAGGGAAGAGACCCAGTACTTC	CASSPLREETQYF
-	-	TRBV2	TRBJ2-1	TGTGCCAGCAGCGCAGGGGCTAGGTACAATGAGCAGTTCTTC	CASSAGARYNEQFF
TRBD2	-	TRBV19	TRBJ2-1	TGTGCCAGTAGCCCGGGACTAGCGGCCTACAATGAGCAGTTCTTC	CASSPGLAAYNEQFF
-	-	TRBV27	TRBJ1-4	TGTGCCAGCAGTCAACCCCCGGGTCGGGAGTTTTTT	CASSQPPGREFF
TRBD2	-	TRBV7-2	TRBJ2-3	TGTGCCAGCAGCCACCCGTCTAGCGGGGGAGATACGCAGTATTTT	CASSHPSSGGDTQYF
TRBD2	once	TRBV7-3	TRBJ2-1	TGTGCCAGCAGCTTAACGGGACTAGCGGGATACAATGAGCAGTTCTTC	CASSLTGLAGYNEQFF